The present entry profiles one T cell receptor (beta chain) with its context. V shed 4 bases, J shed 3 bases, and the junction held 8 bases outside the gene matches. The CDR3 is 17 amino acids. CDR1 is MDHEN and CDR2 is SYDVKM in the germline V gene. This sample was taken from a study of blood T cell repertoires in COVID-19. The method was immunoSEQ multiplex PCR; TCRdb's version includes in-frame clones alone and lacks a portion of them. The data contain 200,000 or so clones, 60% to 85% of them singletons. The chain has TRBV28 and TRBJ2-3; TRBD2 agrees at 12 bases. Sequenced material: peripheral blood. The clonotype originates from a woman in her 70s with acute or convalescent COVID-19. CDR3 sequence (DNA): TGTGCCAGCAGTTCACAACGGACTAGCGGGATAACAGATACGCAGTATTTT. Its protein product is CASSSQRTSGITDTQYF.